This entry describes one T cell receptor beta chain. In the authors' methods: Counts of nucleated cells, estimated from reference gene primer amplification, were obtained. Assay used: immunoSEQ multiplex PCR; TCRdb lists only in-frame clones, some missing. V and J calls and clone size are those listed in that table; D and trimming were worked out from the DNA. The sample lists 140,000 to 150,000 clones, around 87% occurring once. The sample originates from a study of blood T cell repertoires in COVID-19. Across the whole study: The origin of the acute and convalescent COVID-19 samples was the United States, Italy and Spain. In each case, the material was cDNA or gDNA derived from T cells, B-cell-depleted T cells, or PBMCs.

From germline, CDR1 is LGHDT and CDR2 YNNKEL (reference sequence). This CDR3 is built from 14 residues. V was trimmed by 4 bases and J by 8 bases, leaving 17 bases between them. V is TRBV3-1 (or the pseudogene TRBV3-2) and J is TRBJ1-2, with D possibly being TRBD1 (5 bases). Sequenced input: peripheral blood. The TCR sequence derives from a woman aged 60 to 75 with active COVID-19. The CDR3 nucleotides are TGTGCCAGCAGCCTATCCCAGGGTGGTCGGGGCTACACCTTC. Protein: CASSLSQGGRGYTF.